The 14 T cell receptor beta chains given below trace back to one sample, sequenced in a study of blood T cell repertoires in COVID-19 (dated by TCRdb to between 2020 and 2021). Library preparation used the immunoSEQ multiplex PCR assay. The clones in this table, taken by TCRdb from immuneACCESS, are in-frame only. Not every clone is retained; where verified, under half of the shortfall comes from an unresolved V gene, and the cause of the rest is unknown. This sample lists fewer than 300,000 clones; around 89% were detected once. The ten most abundant clones make up more than 0.75% of the sample. Material: peripheral blood. The receptors were gathered from a man younger than 45 with acute or convalescent COVID-19.

The J gene is TRBJ1-2, the V gene TRBV4-1; D not resolved. The CDR3 has 17 amino acids. The germline V and J ends were trimmed by 2 bases and 7 bases, with 23 bases remaining between them. The V gene's germline CDR1 is MGHRA and CDR2 YSYEKL. The DNA for the CDR3 is TGCGCCAGCAGCCAAAACCTAATCGTGACGGGGAATTCTGGCTACACCTTC. Translation gives CASSQNLIVTGNSGYTF.

CDR3 amino acids: CASSSVGRGGNTIYF. CDR3 coding DNA: TGCGCCAGCAGCTCCGTCGGCAGGGGCGGAAACACCATATATTTT. The J gene is TRBJ1-3, the V gene TRBV5-1, with D possibly TRBD1 on 6 matching bases. The CDR3 is 15 amino acids. The germline CDR1 and CDR2 sequences are SGHRS and YFSETQ. The germline V and J ends were trimmed by 3 bases and 4 bases, with 14 bases remaining between them.

This rearrangement joins TRBV5-1 to TRBJ1-2; D remains unclear. This CDR3 contains 10 residues. V was cut by 6 bases and J by 7 bases, with 7 bases left in between. Germline CDR1 and CDR2: SGHRS and YFSETQ. CDR3 nucleotide sequence: TGCGCCAGCACCGTCGGTGGCTACACCTTC. Protein: CASTVGGYTF.

This clone was recorded a few times. The J gene is TRBJ2-2, the V gene TRBV19; D not resolved. CDR1 LNHDA and CDR2 SQIVND come from the germline V gene (reference sequence). The CDR3 consists of 15 residues. Trimming took 3 bases from V and 0 from J, leaving 8 bases between them. CDR3 sequence reads: CASSISAANTGELFF. The CDR3 DNA sequence: TGTGCCAGTAGTATTTCCGCGGCGAACACCGGGGAGCTGTTTTTT. Full variable domain (missing parts from reference TRBV19 and TRBJ2-2): DGGITQSPKYLFRKEGQNVTLSCEQNLNHDAMYWYRQDPGQGLRLIYYSQIVNDFQKGDIAEGYSVSREKKESFPLTVTSAQKNPTAFYLCASSISAANTGELFFGEGSRLTVL.

The chain employs TRBV6-5 and TRBJ1-6; D gene uncertain. The length of the CDR3 is 13 residues. Looked up from germline, CDR1 is MNHEY and CDR2 is SVGAGI. Trimming left V 8 bases short and J 9 bases short, with 14 bases between. CDR3 loop: CASRGLGGSPLHF. CDR3 nucleotides: TGTGCCAGCCGGGGTTTGGGTGGTTCACCCCTCCACTTT.

J is TRBJ2-1 and V is TRBV2; tentative D call: TRBD2 (6 bases). Trimming took 8 bases from V and 8 from J, leaving 19 bases between them. The CDR3 spans 14 residues. Germline CDR1 is SNHLY and CDR2 is FYNNEI. The CDR3 bases are TGTGCCAGCCGGCGGGGTAGGCCGGTGGATGAGCAGTTCTTC. Translating gives CASRRGRPVDEQFF.

J is TRBJ1-4 and V is TRBV5-4, with TRBD1 matching over 7 bases. Germline trimming cut 4 bases from V and 6 bases from J; bases unmatched to any gene: 9. Germline values: CDR1 SGHNT, CDR2 YYREEE (reference sequence). This CDR3 region has 15 residues. The CDR3 DNA reads as TGTGCCAGCAGCCTTAAGACAGGGCGGCATGAAAAACTGTTTTTT. Protein sequence: CASSLKTGRHEKLFF.

This clone turned up a few times. Within the sample, other DNA sequences also encode this same CDR3. The chain couples TRBV6-5 to TRBJ1-1; D may be TRBD1 (6 bases). Trimming took 6 bases from V and 0 from J, leaving 11 bases between them. This CDR3 has 14 residues. In germline, CDR1 is MNHEY, CDR2 SVGAGI. CDR3 DNA: TGTGCCAGCAGCCGAACAGGGCTGAACACTGAAGCTTTCTTT. This translates into CASSRTGLNTEAFF.

This CDR3 is CASSYSGTGKRTYEQYF. The CDR3 DNA reads as TGTGCCAGCAGTTACTCCGGGACAGGGAAACGAACCTACGAGCAGTACTTC. The chain combines TRBV6-2 or TRBV6-3 with TRBJ2-7, with TRBD1 matching over 9 bases. The CDR3 extends over 17 amino acids. V gave up 0 bases and J gave up 2 bases; unmatched junction bases: 8. The germline CDR1 and CDR2 sequences are MNHEY and SVGEGT.

V is TRBV19 and J is TRBJ1-3; D perhaps matches TRBD1 (6 bases). V lost 7 bases to trimming and J lost 1 base, with 17 bases between them. Germline CDR1 is LNHDA and CDR2 is SQIVND (reference sequence). This CDR3 comprises 16 residues. CDR3 nucleotide sequence: TGTGCCAGTACCCCGGGACAACCATCTTCTGGAAACACCATATATTTT. This encodes CASTPGQPSSGNTIYF.

The chain combines TRBV12-3 or TRBV12-4 with TRBJ1-1; D is perhaps TRBD1 (5 bases). V lost 8 bases, J lost 2 bases, and 12 bases lay in between. The CDR3 is 13 residues long. Written as DNA, the CDR3 is TGTGCCAGCCGGAGCACAGGTAACACTGAAGCTTTCTTT. Protein sequence: CASRSTGNTEAFF.

This clone showed up just a few times. The rearrangement joins TRBV28 to TRBJ1-4, with unresolved D. In germline, CDR1 is MDHEN, CDR2 SYDVKM. The CDR3 loop spans 14 amino acids. Trimming stripped 2 bases from V and 7 bases from J, with 11 bases between. In DNA form, the CDR3 reads TGTGCCAGCAGTTTAGACATTATCAGTGAAAAACTGTTTTTT. It codes for CASSLDIISEKLFF. The full variable domain, with the rest looked up from reference TRBV28 and TRBJ1-4, is DVKVTQSSRYLVKRTGEKVFLECVQDMDHENMFWYRQDPGLGLRLIYFSYDVKMKEKGDIPEGYSVSREKKERFSLILESASTNQTSMYLCASSLDIISEKLFFGSGTQLSVL.

The rearrangement joins TRBV7-3 to TRBJ2-7; TRBD2 matches at 10 bases. J lost 5 bases, V lost 5 bases, and 6 bases had no gene match. CDR3 length: 14 amino acids. Germline V gives CDR1 SGHTA, CDR2 FQGTGA. CDR3 residues: CASSISGGPHEQYF. The CDR3 nucleotides are TGTGCCAGCAGCATTAGCGGGGGGCCCCACGAGCAGTACTTC.

The chain uses TRBV27 and TRBJ2-1; 7 nucleotides align to TRBD1. Per the germline V gene, CDR1 is MNHEY and CDR2 is SMNVEV (reference sequence). The trim removed 5 bases at V and 3 bases at J, leaving 7 bases unmatched. The length of the CDR3 is 15 residues. This CDR3 reads CASSQGQPLYNEQFF. CDR3 bases: TGTGCCAGCAGTCAGGGACAGCCACTCTACAATGAGCAGTTCTTC.